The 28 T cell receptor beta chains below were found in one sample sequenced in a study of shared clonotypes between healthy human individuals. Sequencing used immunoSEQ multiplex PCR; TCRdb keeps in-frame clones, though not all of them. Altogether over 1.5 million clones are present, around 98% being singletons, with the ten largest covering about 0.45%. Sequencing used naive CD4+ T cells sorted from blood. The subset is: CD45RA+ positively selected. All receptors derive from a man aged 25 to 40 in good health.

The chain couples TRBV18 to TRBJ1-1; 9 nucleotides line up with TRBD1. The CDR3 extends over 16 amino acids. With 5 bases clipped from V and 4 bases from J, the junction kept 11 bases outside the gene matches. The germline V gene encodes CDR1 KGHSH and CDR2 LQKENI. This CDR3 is CASSARTGDVGTEAFF. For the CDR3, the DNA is TGTGCCAGCTCAGCAAGGACAGGGGATGTAGGCACTGAAGCTTTCTTT.

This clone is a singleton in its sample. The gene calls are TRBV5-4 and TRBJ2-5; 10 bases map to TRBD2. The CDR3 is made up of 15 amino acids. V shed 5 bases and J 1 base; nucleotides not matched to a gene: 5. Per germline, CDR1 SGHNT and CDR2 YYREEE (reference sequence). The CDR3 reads CASRQAGGPQETQYF. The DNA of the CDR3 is TGTGCCAGCAGACAAGCGGGAGGGCCCCAAGAGACCCAGTACTTC.

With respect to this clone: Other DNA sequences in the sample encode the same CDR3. The CDR3 is CASSLPVTGELFF. CDR3 sequence (DNA): TGTGCCAGCAGTTTACCGGTCACCGGGGAGCTGTTTTTT. The J gene is TRBJ2-2, the V gene TRBV28; D is undetermined. This CDR3 contains 13 residues. V gave up 2 bases and J gave up 4 bases, with 5 bases separating them. CDR1 MDHEN and CDR2 SYDVKM come from the germline V gene. The full variable domain, its missing parts supplied by reference TRBV28 and TRBJ2-2, is DVKVTQSSRYLVKRTGEKVFLECVQDMDHENMFWYRQDPGLGLRLIYFSYDVKMKEKGDIPEGYSVSREKKERFSLILESASTNQTSMYLCASSLPVTGELFFGEGSRLTVL.

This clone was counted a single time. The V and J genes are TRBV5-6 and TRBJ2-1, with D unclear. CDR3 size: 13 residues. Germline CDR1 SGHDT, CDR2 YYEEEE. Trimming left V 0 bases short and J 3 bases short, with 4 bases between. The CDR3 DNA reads TGTGCCAGCAGCTTGGACAACTACAATGAGCAGTTCTTC. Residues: CASSLDNYNEQFF.

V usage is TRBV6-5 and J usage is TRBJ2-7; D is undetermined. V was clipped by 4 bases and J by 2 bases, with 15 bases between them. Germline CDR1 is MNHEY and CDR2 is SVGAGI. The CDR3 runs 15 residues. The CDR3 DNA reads TGTGCCAGCAGTTCCCTTATGACTCTCACCTACGAGCAGTACTTC. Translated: CASSSLMTLTYEQYF.

For the CDR3, the DNA is TGTGCCAGCAGCGTAAGCCCAGAGTCAAATGAGCAGTTCTTC. Translating it yields CASSVSPESNEQFF. The rearrangement joins TRBV9 to TRBJ2-1; D is ambiguous. Trimming took 1 base from V and 7 from J, leaving 12 bases between them. Germline V CDR1 and CDR2: SGDLS, YYNGEE. This CDR3 has 14 residues.

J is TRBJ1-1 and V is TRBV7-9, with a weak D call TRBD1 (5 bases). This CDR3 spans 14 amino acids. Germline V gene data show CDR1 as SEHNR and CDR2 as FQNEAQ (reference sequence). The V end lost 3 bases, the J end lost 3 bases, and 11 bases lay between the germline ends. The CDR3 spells CASSLGRGDTEAFF. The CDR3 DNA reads TGTGCCAGCAGCTTGGGACGGGGAGACACTGAAGCTTTCTTT.

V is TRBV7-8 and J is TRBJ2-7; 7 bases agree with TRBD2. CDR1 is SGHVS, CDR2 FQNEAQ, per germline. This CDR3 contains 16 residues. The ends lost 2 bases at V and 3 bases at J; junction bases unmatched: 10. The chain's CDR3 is CASSLTAASGFYEQYF. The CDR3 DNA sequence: TGTGCCAGCAGCTTAACAGCGGCTAGCGGCTTCTACGAGCAGTACTTC.

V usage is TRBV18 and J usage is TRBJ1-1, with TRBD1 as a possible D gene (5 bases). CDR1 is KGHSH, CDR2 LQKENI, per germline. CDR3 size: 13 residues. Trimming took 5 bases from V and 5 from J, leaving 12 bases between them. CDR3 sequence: CASSATGRTEAFF. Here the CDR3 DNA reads TGTGCCAGCTCAGCGACGGGACGGACTGAAGCTTTCTTT.

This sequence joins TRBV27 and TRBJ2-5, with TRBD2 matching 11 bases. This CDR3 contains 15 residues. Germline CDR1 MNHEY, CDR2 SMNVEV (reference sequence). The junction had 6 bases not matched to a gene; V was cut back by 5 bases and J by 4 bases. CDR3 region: CASSRLAGLGETQYF. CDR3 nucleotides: TGTGCCAGCAGTCGACTAGCGGGATTGGGAGAGACCCAGTACTTC.

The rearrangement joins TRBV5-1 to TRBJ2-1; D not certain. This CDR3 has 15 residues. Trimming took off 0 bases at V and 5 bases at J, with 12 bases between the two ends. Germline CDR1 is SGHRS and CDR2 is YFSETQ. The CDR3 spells CASSLDPGVHNEQFF. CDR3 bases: TGCGCCAGCAGCTTGGATCCAGGAGTACACAATGAGCAGTTCTTC.

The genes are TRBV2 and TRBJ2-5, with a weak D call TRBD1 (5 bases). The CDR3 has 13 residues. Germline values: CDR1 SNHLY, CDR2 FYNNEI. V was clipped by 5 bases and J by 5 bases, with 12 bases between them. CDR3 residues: CASSTQDRETQYF. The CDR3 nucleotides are TGTGCCAGCAGTACACAGGATCGGGAGACCCAGTACTTC. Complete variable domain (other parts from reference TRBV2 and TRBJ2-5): EPEVTQTPSHQVTQMGQEVILRCVPISNHLYFYWYRQILGQKVEFLVSFYNNEISEKSEIFDDQFSVERPDGSNFTLKIRSTKLEDSAMYFCASSTQDRETQYFGPGTRLLVL.

The CDR3 sequence is CASSRQGATAGELFF. Written as DNA, the CDR3 is TGTGCCAGCAGCAGACAGGGGGCGACGGCCGGGGAGCTGTTTTTT. The V call is TRBV11-2, the J call TRBJ2-2; 10 bases are a match to TRBD1. V shed 5 bases, J shed 6 bases, and the junction held 6 bases outside the gene matches. Germline V gives CDR1 SGHAT, CDR2 FQNNGV. The CDR3 contains 15 residues.

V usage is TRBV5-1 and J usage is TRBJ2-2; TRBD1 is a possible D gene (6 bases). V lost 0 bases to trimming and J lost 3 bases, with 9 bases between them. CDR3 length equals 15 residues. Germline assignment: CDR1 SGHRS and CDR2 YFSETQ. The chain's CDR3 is CASSLAGADTGELFF. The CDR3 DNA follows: TGCGCCAGCAGCTTGGCAGGGGCGGACACCGGGGAGCTGTTTTTT.

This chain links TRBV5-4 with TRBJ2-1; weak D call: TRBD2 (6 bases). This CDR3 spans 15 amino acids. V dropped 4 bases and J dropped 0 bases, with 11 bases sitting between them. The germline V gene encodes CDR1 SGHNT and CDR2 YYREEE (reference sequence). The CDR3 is CASSRPSVSYNEQFF. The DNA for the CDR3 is TGTGCCAGCAGCCGCCCTAGCGTCTCCTACAATGAGCAGTTCTTC.

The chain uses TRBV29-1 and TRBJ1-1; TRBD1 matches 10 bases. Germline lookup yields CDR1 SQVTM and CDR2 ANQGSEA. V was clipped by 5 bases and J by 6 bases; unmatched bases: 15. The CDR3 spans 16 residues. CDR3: CSVWFGQGGRAPEAFF. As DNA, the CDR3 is TGCAGCGTTTGGTTTGGACAGGGGGGTCGTGCGCCTGAAGCTTTCTTT. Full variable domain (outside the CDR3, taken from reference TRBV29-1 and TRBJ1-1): SAVISQKPSRDICQRGTSLTIQCQVDSQVTMMFWYRQQPGQSLTLIATANQGSEATYESGFVIDKFPISRPNLTFSTLTVSNMSPEDSSIYLCSVWFGQGGRAPEAFFGQGTRLTVV.

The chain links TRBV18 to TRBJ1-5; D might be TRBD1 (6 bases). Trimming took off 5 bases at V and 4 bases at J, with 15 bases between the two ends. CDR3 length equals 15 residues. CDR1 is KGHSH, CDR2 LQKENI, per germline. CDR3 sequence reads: CASSSRRQDNQPQHF. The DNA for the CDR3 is TGTGCCAGCTCATCCCGCCGACAGGATAATCAGCCCCAGCATTTT.

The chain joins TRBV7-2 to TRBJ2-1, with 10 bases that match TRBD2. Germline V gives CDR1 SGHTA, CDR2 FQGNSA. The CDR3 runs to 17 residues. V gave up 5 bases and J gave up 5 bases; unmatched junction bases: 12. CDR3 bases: TGTGCCAGCAGCCCCCAACCGGGACTAGCGAGCCACAATGAGCAGTTCTTC. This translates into CASSPQPGLASHNEQFF.

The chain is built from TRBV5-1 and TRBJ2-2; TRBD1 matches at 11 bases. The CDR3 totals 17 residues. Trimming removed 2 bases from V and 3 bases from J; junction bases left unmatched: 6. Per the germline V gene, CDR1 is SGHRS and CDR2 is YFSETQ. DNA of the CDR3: TGCGCCAGCAGCTTCCAAGGACAGGGGGCTTACACCGGGGAGCTGTTTTTT. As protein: CASSFQGQGAYTGELFF.

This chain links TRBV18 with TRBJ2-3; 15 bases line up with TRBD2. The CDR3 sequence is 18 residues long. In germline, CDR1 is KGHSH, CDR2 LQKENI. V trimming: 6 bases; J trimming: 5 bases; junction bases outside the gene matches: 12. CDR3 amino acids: CASSGLAGGYPMGDTQYF. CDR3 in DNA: TGTGCCAGCTCCGGACTAGCGGGAGGGTACCCGATGGGAGATACGCAGTATTTT.

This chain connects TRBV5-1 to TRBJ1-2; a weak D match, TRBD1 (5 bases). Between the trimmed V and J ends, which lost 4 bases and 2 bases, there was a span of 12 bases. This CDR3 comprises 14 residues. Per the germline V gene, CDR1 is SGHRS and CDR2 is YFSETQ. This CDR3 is CASSPQGTNYGYTF. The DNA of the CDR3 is TGCGCCAGCAGCCCCCAGGGCACCAACTATGGCTACACCTTC.

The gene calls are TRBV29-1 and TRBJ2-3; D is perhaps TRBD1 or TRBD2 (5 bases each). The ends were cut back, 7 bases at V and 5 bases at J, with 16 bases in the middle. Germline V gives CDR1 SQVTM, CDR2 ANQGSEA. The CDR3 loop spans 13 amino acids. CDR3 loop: CSGLRDPRDTQYF. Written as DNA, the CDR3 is TGCAGCGGGCTCCGGGACCCCCGAGATACGCAGTATTTT.

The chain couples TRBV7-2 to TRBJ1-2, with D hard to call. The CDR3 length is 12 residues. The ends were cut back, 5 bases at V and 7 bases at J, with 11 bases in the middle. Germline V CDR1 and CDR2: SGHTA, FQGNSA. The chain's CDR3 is CASSPSVGGYTF. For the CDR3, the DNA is TGTGCCAGCAGCCCCTCGGTGGGTGGCTACACCTTC.

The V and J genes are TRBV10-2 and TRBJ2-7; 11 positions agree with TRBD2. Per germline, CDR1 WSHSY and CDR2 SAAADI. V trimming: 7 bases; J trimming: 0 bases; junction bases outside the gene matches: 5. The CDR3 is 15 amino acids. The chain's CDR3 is CASKLAGDSSYEQYF. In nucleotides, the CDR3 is TGCGCCAGCAAACTAGCGGGAGATTCCTCCTACGAGCAGTACTTC.

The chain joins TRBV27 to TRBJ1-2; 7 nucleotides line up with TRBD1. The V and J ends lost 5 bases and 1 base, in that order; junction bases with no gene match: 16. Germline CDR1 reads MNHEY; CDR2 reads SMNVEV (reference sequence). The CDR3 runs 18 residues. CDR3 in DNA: TGTGCCAGCAGTCGCGAAGGACAGGCGCTCACCTTTAACTATGGCTACACCTTC. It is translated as CASSREGQALTFNYGYTF.

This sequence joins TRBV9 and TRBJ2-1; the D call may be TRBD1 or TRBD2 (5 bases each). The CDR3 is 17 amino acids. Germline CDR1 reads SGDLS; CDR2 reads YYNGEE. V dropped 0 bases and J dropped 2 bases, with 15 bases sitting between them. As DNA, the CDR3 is TGTGCCAGCAGCGTAGGAGGGGTACCATTCGCCTACAATGAGCAGTTCTTC. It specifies CASSVGGVPFAYNEQFF. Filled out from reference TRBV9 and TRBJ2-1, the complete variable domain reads DSGVTQTPKHLITATGQRVTLRCSPRSGDLSVYWYQQSLDQGLQFLIQYYNGEERAKGNILERFSAQQFPDLHSELNLSSLELGDSALYFCASSVGGVPFAYNEQFFGPGTRLTVL.

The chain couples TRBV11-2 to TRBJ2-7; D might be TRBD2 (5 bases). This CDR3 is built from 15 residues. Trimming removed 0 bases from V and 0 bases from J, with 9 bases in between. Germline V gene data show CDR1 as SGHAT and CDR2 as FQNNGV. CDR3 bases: TGTGCCAGCAGCTTAGACAGCGGAGCCTCCTACGAGCAGTACTTC. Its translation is CASSLDSGASYEQYF.

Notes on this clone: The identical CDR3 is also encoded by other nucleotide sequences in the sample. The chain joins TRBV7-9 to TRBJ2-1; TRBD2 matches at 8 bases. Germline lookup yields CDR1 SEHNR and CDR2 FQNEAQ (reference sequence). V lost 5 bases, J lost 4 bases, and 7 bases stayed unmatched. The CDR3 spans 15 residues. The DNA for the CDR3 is TGTGCCAGCAGCCGAGGACTAGCAGGGTACAATGAGCAGTTCTTC. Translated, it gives CASSRGLAGYNEQFF.